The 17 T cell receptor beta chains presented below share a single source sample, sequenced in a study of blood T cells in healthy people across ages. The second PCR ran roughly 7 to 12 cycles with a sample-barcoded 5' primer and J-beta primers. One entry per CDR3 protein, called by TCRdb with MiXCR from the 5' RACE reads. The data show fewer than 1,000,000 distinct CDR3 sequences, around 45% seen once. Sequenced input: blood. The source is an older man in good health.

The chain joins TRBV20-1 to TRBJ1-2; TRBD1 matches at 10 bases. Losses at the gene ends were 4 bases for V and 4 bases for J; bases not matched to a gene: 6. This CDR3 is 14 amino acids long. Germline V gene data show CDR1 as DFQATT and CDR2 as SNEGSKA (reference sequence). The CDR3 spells CSAMGQGTAYGYTF. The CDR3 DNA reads TGCAGTGCTATGGGACAGGGGACTGCCTATGGCTACACCTTC.

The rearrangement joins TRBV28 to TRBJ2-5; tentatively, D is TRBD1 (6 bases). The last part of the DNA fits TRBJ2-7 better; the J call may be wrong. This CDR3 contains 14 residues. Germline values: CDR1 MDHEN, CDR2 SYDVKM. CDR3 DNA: TGTGCCAGCAACACCGGGACACGCCCTTACGAGCAGTACTTC. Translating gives CASNTGTRPYEQYF.

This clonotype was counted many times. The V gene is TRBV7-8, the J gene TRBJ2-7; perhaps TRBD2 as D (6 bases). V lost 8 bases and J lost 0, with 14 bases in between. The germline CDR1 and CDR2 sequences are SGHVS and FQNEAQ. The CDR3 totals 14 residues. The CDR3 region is CASLAGRSSYEQYF. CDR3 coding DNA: TGTGCCAGCTTGGCGGGACGGAGCTCCTACGAGCAGTACTTC.

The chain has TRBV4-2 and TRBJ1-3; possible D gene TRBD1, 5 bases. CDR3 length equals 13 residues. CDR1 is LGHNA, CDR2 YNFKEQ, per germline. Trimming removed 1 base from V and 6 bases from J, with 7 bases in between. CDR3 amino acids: CASSQGQKNTIYF. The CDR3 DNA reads TGTGCCAGCAGCCAAGGACAGAAAAACACCATATATTTT.

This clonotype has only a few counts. CDR3 loop: CASRRGPSGSESGELFF. CDR3 nucleotide sequence: TGCGCCAGCAGACGCGGACCTAGCGGGAGTGAGTCCGGGGAGCTGTTTTTT. V gene TRBV5-1 combines with J gene TRBJ2-2; TRBD2 agrees at 10 bases. CDR3 length: 17 amino acids. CDR1 SGHRS and CDR2 YFSETQ come from the germline V gene. J gave up 6 bases and V 5 bases, and 13 bases lay outside the gene matches.

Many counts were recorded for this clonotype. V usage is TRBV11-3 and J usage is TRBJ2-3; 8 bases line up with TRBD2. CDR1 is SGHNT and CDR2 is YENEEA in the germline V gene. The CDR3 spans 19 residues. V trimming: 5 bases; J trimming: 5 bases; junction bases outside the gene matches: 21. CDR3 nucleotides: TGTGCCAGCAGCCCCAGTGGAGGTCTAGGAACTAGCGGAGAAGATACGCAGTATTTT. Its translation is CASSPSGGLGTSGEDTQYF.

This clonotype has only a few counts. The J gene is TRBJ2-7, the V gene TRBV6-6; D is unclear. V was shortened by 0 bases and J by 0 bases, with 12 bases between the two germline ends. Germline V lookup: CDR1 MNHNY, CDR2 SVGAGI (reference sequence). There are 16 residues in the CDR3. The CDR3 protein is CASSYSLASSSYEQYF. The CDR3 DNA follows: TGTGCCAGCAGTTACTCACTTGCATCAAGCTCCTACGAGCAGTACTTC.

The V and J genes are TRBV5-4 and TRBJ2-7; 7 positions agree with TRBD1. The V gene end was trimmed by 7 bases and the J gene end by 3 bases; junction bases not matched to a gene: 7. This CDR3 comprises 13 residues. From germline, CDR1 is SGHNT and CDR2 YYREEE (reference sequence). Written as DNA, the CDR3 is TGTGCCAGCGGGACAGTGAGTGACTACGAGCAGTACTTC. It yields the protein CASGTVSDYEQYF.

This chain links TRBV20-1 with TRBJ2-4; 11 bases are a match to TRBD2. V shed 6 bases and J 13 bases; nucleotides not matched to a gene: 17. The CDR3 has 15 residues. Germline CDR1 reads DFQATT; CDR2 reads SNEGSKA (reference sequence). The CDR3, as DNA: TGCAGTGCACACCTTGGGACTAGCGGTCTGGGGGAACAGTACTTC. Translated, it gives CSAHLGTSGLGEQYF.

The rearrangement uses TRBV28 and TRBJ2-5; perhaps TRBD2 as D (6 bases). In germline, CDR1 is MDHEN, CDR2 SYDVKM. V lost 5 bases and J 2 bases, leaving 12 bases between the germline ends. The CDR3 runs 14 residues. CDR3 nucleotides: TGTGCCAGCAGTCTACCGGGACTTCAAGAGACCCAGTACTTC. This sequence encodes CASSLPGLQETQYF.

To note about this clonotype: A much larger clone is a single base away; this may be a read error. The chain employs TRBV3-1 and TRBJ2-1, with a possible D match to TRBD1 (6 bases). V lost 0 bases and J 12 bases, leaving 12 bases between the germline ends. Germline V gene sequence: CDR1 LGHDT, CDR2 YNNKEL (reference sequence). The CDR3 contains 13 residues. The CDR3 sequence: CASSQDGRRGQFF. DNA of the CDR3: TGTGCCAGCAGCCAAGATGGACGCAGGGGGCAGTTCTTC.

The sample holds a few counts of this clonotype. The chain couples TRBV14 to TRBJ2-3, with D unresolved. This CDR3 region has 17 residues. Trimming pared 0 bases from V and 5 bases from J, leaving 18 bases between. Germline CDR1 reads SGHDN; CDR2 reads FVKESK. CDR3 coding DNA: TGTGCCAGCAGCCAAGATAGAATAGGGTTGCGGAGAGATACGCAGTATTTT. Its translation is CASSQDRIGLRRDTQYF.

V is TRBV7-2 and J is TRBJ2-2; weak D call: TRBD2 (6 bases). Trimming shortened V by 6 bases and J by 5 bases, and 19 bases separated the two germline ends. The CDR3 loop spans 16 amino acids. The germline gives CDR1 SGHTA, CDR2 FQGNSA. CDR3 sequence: CASRVLAGSGTGELFF. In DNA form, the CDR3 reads TGTGCCAGCAGGGTCCTAGCCGGGAGCGGGACCGGGGAGCTGTTTTTT.

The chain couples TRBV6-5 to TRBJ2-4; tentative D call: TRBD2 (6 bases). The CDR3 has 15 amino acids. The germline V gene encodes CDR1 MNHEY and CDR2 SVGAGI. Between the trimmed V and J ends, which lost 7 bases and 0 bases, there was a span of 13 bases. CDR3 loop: CASTSGELAKNIQYF. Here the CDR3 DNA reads TGTGCCAGCACTTCGGGAGAACTAGCCAAAAACATTCAGTACTTC.

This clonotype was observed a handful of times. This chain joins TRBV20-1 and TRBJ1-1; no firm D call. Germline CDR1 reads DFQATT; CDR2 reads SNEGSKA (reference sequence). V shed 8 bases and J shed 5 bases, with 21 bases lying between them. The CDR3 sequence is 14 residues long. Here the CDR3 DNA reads TGCAGTCCCCGAGCCGGACTGAGGAGGACTGAAGCTTTCTTT. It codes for CSPRAGLRRTEAFF.

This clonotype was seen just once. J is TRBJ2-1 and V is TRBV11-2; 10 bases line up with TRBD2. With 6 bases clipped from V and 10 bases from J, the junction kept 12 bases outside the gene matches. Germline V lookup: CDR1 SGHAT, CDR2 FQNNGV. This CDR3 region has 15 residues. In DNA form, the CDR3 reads TGTGCCAGCAGTTCCCAGGGACTAGCGATAAAGGAGCAGTTCTTC. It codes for CASSSQGLAIKEQFF. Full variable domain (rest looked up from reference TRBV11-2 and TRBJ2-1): EAGVAQSPRYKIIEKRQSVAFWCNPISGHATLYWYQQILGQGPKLLIQFQNNGVVDDSQLPKDRFSAERLKGVDSTLKIQPAKLEDSAVYLCASSSQGLAIKEQFFGPGTRLTVL.

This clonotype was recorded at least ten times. The CDR3 sequence is CASSLSRTDLYGYTF. The CDR3, as DNA: TGTGCCAGCAGTTTATCCCGGACAGACTTGTATGGCTACACCTTC. The rearrangement joins TRBV27 to TRBJ1-2; TRBD1 might be the D (6 bases). The CDR3 extends over 15 amino acids. Germline values: CDR1 MNHEY, CDR2 SMNVEV (reference sequence). Trimming took 0 bases from V and 5 from J, leaving 13 bases between them.